The T cell receptor (beta chain) under discussion was sequenced for a study of cytomegalovirus exposure and HLA in healthy donors. Study-wide points: Follow-up analysis later connected one missense variant in DCLRE1C with trimming of TCR beta V- and J-genes.

In the PCR, 60 Vbeta and 13 Jbeta primers were used. Libraries were prepared by immunoSEQ multiplex PCR; TCRdb keeps only in-frame clonotypes and omits some of them. The sample has 150,000 to 180,000 clones, about four fifths seen once. Note on this clone: Its cognate antigen is unknown.

Trimming left V 8 bases short and J 6 bases short, with 17 bases between. CDR1 and CDR2 (germline): SNHLY, FYNNEI. The CDR3 totals 14 residues. The rearrangement links TRBV2 to TRBJ1-5; no clear D gene. Source material: PBMCs. This sequence originates from a man aged 18 to 30 in good health and CMV-seronegative. The chain's CDR3 is CASREGMVSQPQHF. CDR3 bases: TGTGCCAGCCGGGAGGGCATGGTGAGTCAGCCCCAGCATTTT.